Listed here are 2 T cell receptor beta chains from one sample, sequenced in a study of blood T cell repertoires in COVID-19. Produced via immunoSEQ multiplex PCR; TCRdb's table is partial and in-frame only. The sample consists of tens of thousands of clones, approximately 88% of them appearing once. Sequenced sample: peripheral blood. The receptors originated from a man aged 25-45 years with COVID-19, enrolled during active disease.

This clone was counted between two and nine times. The sample has other DNA sequences that encode this CDR3 too. The chain is built from TRBV27 and TRBJ2-5, with 7 bases matching TRBD1. There are 14 residues in the CDR3. V shed 4 bases and J 0 bases; nucleotides not matched to a gene: 2. Germline CDR1 and CDR2: MNHEY and SMNVEV (reference sequence). The CDR3 bases are TGTGCCAGCAGTTGGGACAGCTACCAAGAGACCCAGTACTTC. This codes for CASSWDSYQETQYF.

The V and J genes are TRBV3-1 (or the pseudogene TRBV3-2) and TRBJ2-5; possibly TRBD2 for D (6 bases). The CDR3 is 13 amino acids. Trimming shortened V by 1 base and J by 5 bases, and 8 bases separated the two germline ends. Per germline, CDR1 LGHDT and CDR2 YNNKEL (reference sequence). CDR3 in DNA: TGTGCCAGCAGCCAAGCAGGGAGGGAGACCCAGTACTTC. Encoded protein: CASSQAGRETQYF.